This T cell receptor (beta chain) was sequenced during a study of blood T cell repertoires in COVID-19. Study summary: Collection of acute and convalescent COVID-19 samples took place in the United States, Italy and Spain. PBMCs, B-cell-depleted T cells, or T cells were the source of the cDNA or gDNA that made up the material.

Trimming pared 6 bases from V and 6 bases from J, leaving 14 bases between. CDR3 size: 14 residues. Germline CDR1 SEHNR, CDR2 FQNEAQ (reference sequence). Study processing details: Estimation of nucleated cell counts was performed using reference gene primer amplification. TCRdb's table, derived via immunoSEQ multiplex PCR, lists solely in-frame clones and lacks some. V, J and clone size were drawn from that table, and D and trimming were deduced from the DNA. Of tens of thousands of clones listed, about 85% were seen once; the top ten hold about 14%. The sequenced sample consisted of peripheral blood. The receptor was derived from a woman between 65 and 79 years old with acute or convalescent COVID-19. J is TRBJ2-2 and V is TRBV7-9; no clear D gene. The DNA of the CDR3 is TGTGCCAGCAGTTCGAATCAGTATTCCGGGGAGCTGTTTTTT. Translating gives CASSSNQYSGELFF.